Listed below are T cell receptor beta chains from one sample, sequenced in a study of blood T cells in healthy people across ages. TCRdb itself ran the 5' RACE reads through MiXCR, one entry per CDR3 protein. The sample yields some 690,000 distinct CDR3 sequences, about 20% seen once. Input material: blood. The receptors here all came from a man between 65 and 80 years old in good health. Each CDR3 is given with its conserved first and last residue. A D gene is named only where the DNA matches it firmly. Clone size, where shown, is once, few, many, or a class for clones that have expanded.

TRBV9,few,TRBJ1-1,.,TGTGCCAGCAGCGACCAGGCTGCAGTGGAGAAAGCTTTCTTT,CASSDQAAVEKAFF
TRBV4-2,.,TRBJ1-2,TRBD1,TGTGCCAGCAGCCAAATGGGACAGGGGTACTATGGCTACACCTTC,CASSQMGQGYYGYTF
TRBV6-5,few,TRBJ2-1,TRBD2,TGTGCCAGCAGTGTCATTAGCGGGGGGGCCCACAATGAGCAGTTCTTC,CASSVISGGAHNEQFF
TRBV6-6,.,TRBJ1-2,.,TGTGCCAGCAGTTACTCGGTGGTAGCTAACTATGGCTACACCTTC,CASSYSVVANYGYTF
TRBV20-1,few,TRBJ2-5,.,TGCAGTGCTGACCTGGCAGGGAGCGAAGAGACCCAGTACTTC,CSADLAGSEETQYF
TRBV29-1,.,TRBJ2-6,TRBD1,TGCAGCGCTGACAGGGTGGCTGGGGCCAACGTCCTGACTTTC,CSADRVAGANVLTF
TRBV20-1,few,TRBJ2-7,.,TGCAGTGCAGGCGGGCGGACTCGGTCCTACGAGCAGTACTTC,CSAGGRTRSYEQYF
TRBV9,once,TRBJ2-3,TRBD2,TGTGCCAGAAGCGTAGCTCCGGGGGGGATTACCAGCACAGATACGCAGTATTTT,CARSVAPGGITSTDTQYF
TRBV24-1,.,TRBJ2-1,.,TGTGCCACCAGTGATTTGCCTTGGGACAATGAGCAGTTCTTC,CATSDLPWDNEQFF
TRBV5-1,.,TRBJ1-1,.,TGCGCCAGCAGCCCCGACATTCGGAACACTGAAGCTTTCTTT,CASSPDIRNTEAFF
TRBV6-7,.,TRBJ2-6,.,TGTGCCAGCAGTTACTCGCCGGGACCCTCTGGGGCCAACGTCCTGACTTTC,CASSYSPGPSGANVLTF
TRBV18,.,TRBJ2-7,.,TGTGCCAGCTCACTCGGGACAAACTCCTACGAGCAGTACTTC,CASSLGTNSYEQYF
TRBV6-5,few,TRBJ1-4,.,TGTGCCAGCAGGGGTTGGGATGAAAAACTGTTTTTT,CASRGWDEKLFF
TRBV12-3/TRBV12-4,.,TRBJ2-7,.,TGTGCCAGCAGTTTAGGACAGAGCATCTACGAGCAGTACTTC,CASSLGQSIYEQYF
TRBV20-1,.,TRBJ2-3,TRBD2,TGCAGTGCTGATGGTGGGACTAGCGGGGGCACAGATACGCAGTATTTT,CSADGGTSGGTDTQYF
TRBV4-1,few,TRBJ2-5,.,TGCGCCAGCAGCCCCTCTGTCGGGGCGGAGACCCAGTACTTC,CASSPSVGAETQYF
TRBV6-5,.,TRBJ1-4,.,TGTGCCAGCAGCAGTCGCAGGGTTGAAAAACTGTTTTTT,CASSSRRVEKLFF
TRBV20-1,few,TRBJ2-3,.,TGCAGTGCTAGGAGCCTAGCCCCCTTCACAGATACGCAGTATTTT,CSARSLAPFTDTQYF
TRBV20-1,.,TRBJ1-4,TRBD1,TGCAGTGCCCCCGGACAGGGAGAAAAACTGTTTTTT,CSAPGQGEKLFF
TRBV7-2,many,TRBJ2-1,TRBD2,TGTGCCAGCAGCTCCGAAACTATACTAGCGGGAGTCGAAAATGAGCAGTTCTTC,CASSSETILAGVENEQFF
TRBV12-5,few,TRBJ2-1,.,TGTGCTAGTGGCCCCAGTAATGAGCAGTTCTTC,CASGPSNEQFF
TRBV9,.,TRBJ1-1,.,TGTGCCAGCAGCGCTAGGGGGGACACTGAAGCTTTCTTT,CASSARGDTEAFF
TRBV20-1,few,TRBJ1-1,.,TGCAGTGCTAGAGATCCGAACGTGAACACTGAAGCTTTCTTT,CSARDPNVNTEAFF
TRBV5-6,.,TRBJ2-7,.,TGTGCCAGCAGCTGGGGGGTCTCCGAGCAGTACTTC,CASSWGVSEQYF
TRBV20-1,few,TRBJ2-3,TRBD2,TGCAGTGCTAGACCCCCAGCGGGGGGTCCTGATACGCAGTATTTT,CSARPPAGGPDTQYF
TRBV7-2,.,TRBJ2-5,.,TGTGCCAGCAGCCCTGGGACATATGAGACCCAGTACTTC,CASSPGTYETQYF
TRBV10-3,.,TRBJ1-1,.,TGTGCCACCCTCCCACGAAGAGACATGAACACTGAAGCTTTCTTT,CATLPRRDMNTEAFF
TRBV12-3/TRBV12-4,few,TRBJ1-5,TRBD1,TGTGCCAGCAGTTGGGGGACAGTTTATAGCAATCAGCCCCAGCATTTT,CASSWGTVYSNQPQHF
TRBV9,many,TRBJ2-3,.,TGTGCCAGCAGCGTAGCGGGCGGGACGGTAACAGATACGCAGTATTTT,CASSVAGGTVTDTQYF
TRBV29-1,.,TRBJ2-5,.,TGCAGCGTTGCGGAGCAAGAGACCCAGTACTTC,CSVAEQETQYF
TRBV4-2,many,TRBJ2-1,.,TGTGCCAGCAGCCAAGAGTCGAGCTCCTACAATGAGCAGTTCTTC,CASSQESSSYNEQFF
TRBV5-1,few,TRBJ2-3,TRBD1,TGCGCCAGCAGCTTGGGGGACAGAGATAGCACAGATACGCAGTATTTT,CASSLGDRDSTDTQYF
TRBV6-5,.,TRBJ2-1,TRBD2,TGTGCCAGCAAGCTGGGACTAGCAGCATATGAGCAGTTCTTC,CASKLGLAAYEQFF
TRBV28,few,TRBJ2-3,.,TGTGCCGGCAGTGTCGGTTTGGCGGGACGAGGCACAGATACGCAGTATTTT,CAGSVGLAGRGTDTQYF
TRBV20-1,.,TRBJ2-5,TRBD2,TGCAGTGCTAGCGGGACTAGCGGAAACCAAGAGACCCAGTACTTC,CSASGTSGNQETQYF
TRBV28,few,TRBJ1-5,.,TGTGCCAGCACCTTGAACAGAGATCAGCCCCAGCATTTT,CASTLNRDQPQHF
TRBV12-3/TRBV12-4,.,TRBJ1-6,TRBD1,TGTGCCAGCAGGTTAGGACAGGGCTATAATTCACCCCTCCACTTT,CASRLGQGYNSPLHF
TRBV2,.,TRBJ1-4,.,TGTGCCAGCAGGGGTATTAATGAAAAACTGTTTTTT,CASRGINEKLFF
TRBV7-9,.,TRBJ1-3,.,TGTGCCAGCCCCGGTCCCCGGGGCTCTGGAAACACCATATATTTT,CASPGPRGSGNTIYF
TRBV7-9,.,TRBJ1-2,.,TGTGCCAGCAGCCCCTTGTGGCAAGGGGTGTACGGCTACACCTTC,CASSPLWQGVYGYTF
TRBV11-2,few,TRBJ2-2,.,TGTGCCAGCAGCCGGCCGGCCAGCGGATACACCGGGGAGCTGTTTTTT,CASSRPASGYTGELFF
TRBV12-3/TRBV12-4,.,TRBJ2-7,.,TGTGCCAGCAGTATTCCGTCCTACGAGCAGTACTTC,CASSIPSYEQYF
TRBV2,few,TRBJ2-2,TRBD1,TGTGCCAGCAGGGACAGGGGATCCGGGGAGCTGTTTTTT,CASRDRGSGELFF
TRBV7-2,.,TRBJ2-5,.,TGTGCCAGCAGCTTTAGGGTGCTGGGAGAGACCCAGTACTTC,CASSFRVLGETQYF
TRBV7-2,few,TRBJ1-6,.,TGTGCCAGCAGCCCGGGGGCAGGGAATAATTCACCCCTCCACTTT,CASSPGAGNNSPLHF
TRBV12-3/TRBV12-4,few,TRBJ2-5,TRBD2,TGTGCCAGCAGCATAAATAGCGGGGGGGCTCGAGAGACCCAGTACTTC,CASSINSGGARETQYF
TRBV12-3/TRBV12-4,few,TRBJ2-5,TRBD1,TGTGCCAGCAGTCAACGGACAGGGGGCGGTGAGACCCAGTACTTC,CASSQRTGGGETQYF
TRBV29-1,few,TRBJ1-1,.,TGCAGCGTTGGAAGGGGACAAGTGAACACTGAAGCTTTCTTT,CSVGRGQVNTEAFF
TRBV20-1,few,TRBJ2-1,TRBD2,TGCAGTGCTAGAGATCAGCGGGAGGTCTACAATGAGCAGTTCTTC,CSARDQREVYNEQFF
TRBV7-3,few,TRBJ2-3,TRBD2,TGTGCCAGCAGTCCGGGACTAGCAGCATCAGATACGCAGTATTTT,CASSPGLAASDTQYF
TRBV5-1,.,TRBJ2-5,.,TGCGCCAGTAGGCGGGGAGTTCAAGAGACCCAGTACTTC,CASRRGVQETQYF
TRBV28,.,TRBJ1-2,.,TGTGCCAGCAGTTTCTCAATCGAACGGGGTCATGGCTACACCTTC,CASSFSIERGHGYTF
TRBV12-3/TRBV12-4,few,TRBJ1-4,.,TGTGCCAGCAGTCCGGGACAAGGATACGGGGAAAAACTGTTTTTT,CASSPGQGYGEKLFF
TRBV20-1,.,TRBJ1-4,.,TGCAGTGCCCAACTGGGGGGCTTTGATGAAAAACTGTTTTTT,CSAQLGGFDEKLFF
TRBV3-1,few,TRBJ2-1,.,TGTGCCAGCAGCCCACCAACTTCTGGATACTACAATGAGCAGTTCTTC,CASSPPTSGYYNEQFF